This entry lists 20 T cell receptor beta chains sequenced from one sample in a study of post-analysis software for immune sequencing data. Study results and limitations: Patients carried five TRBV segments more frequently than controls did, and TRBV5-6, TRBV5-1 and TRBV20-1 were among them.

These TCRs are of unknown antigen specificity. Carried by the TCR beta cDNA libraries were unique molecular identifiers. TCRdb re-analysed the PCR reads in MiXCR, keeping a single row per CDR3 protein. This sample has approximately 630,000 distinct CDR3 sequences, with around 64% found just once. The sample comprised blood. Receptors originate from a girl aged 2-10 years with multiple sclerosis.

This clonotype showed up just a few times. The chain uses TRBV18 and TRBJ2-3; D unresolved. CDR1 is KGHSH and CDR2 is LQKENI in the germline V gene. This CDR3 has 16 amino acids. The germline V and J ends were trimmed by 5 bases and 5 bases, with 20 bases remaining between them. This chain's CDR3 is CASSARTPLSGDTQYF. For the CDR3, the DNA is TGTGCCAGCTCAGCCCGGACCCCTCTATCCGGAGATACGCAGTATTTT. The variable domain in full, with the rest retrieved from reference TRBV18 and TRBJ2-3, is NAGVMQNPRHLVRRRGQEARLRCSPMKGHSHVYWYRQLPEEGLKFMVYLQKENIIDESGMPKERFSAEFPKEGPSILRIQQVVRGDSAAYFCASSARTPLSGDTQYFGPGTRLTVL.

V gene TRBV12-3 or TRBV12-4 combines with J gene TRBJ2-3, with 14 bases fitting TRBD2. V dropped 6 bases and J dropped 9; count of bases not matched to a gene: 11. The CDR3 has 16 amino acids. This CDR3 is CASSPSTSGGAGTQYF. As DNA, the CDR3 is TGTGCCAGCAGCCCCTCGACTAGCGGGGGGGCCGGGACGCAGTATTTT.

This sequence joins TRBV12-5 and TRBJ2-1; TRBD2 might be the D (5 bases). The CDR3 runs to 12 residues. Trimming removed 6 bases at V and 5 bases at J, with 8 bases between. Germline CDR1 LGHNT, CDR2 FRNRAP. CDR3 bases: TGTGCTAGTGGGAGAGGGAACAATGAGCAGTTCTTC. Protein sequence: CASGRGNNEQFF.

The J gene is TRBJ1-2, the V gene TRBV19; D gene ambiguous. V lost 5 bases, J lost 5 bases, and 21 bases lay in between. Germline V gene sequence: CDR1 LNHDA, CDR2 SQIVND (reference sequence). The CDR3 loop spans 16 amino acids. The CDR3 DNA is TGTGCCAGTAGTGGGCAGTCACGGGCTCACGGTTATGGCTACACCTTC. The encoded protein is CASSGQSRAHGYGYTF.

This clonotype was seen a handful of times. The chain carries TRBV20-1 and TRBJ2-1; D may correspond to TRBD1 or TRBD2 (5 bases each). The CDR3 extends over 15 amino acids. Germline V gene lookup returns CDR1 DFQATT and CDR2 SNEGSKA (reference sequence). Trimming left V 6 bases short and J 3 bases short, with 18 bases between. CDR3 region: CSAEGQPALYNEQFF. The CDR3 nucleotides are TGCAGTGCCGAGGGGCAGCCCGCCCTCTACAATGAGCAGTTCTTC.

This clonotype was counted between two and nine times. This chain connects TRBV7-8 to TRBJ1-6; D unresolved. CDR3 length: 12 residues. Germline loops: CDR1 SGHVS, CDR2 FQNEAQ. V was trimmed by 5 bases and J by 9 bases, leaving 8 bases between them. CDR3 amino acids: CASSQRVSPLHF. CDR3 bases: TGTGCCAGCAGCCAGCGGGTTTCACCCCTCCACTTT.

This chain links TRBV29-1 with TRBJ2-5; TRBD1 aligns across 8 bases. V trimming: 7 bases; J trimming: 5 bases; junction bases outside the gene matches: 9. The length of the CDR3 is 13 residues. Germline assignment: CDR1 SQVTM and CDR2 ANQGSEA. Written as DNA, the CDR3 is TGCAGCGCCGAAACAGGGGGTGGGGAGACCCAGTACTTC. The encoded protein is CSAETGGGETQYF.

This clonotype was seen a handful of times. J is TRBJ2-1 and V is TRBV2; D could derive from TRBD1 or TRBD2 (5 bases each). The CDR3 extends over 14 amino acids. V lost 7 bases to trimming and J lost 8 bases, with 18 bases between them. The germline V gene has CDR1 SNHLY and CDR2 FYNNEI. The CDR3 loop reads CASTQGRDWDEQFF. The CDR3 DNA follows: TGTGCCAGCACGCAGGGCCGGGATTGGGATGAGCAGTTCTTC. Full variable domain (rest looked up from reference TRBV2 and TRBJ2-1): EPEVTQTPSHQVTQMGQEVILRCVPISNHLYFYWYRQILGQKVEFLVSFYNNEISEKSEIFDDQFSVERPDGSNFTLKIRSTKLEDSAMYFCASTQGRDWDEQFFGPGTRLTVL.

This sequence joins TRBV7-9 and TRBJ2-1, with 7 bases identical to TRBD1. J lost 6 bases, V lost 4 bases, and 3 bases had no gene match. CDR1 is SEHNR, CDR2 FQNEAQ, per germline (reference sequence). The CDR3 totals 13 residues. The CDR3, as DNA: TGTGCCAGCAGCTGGAAGGGGGCCAATGAGCAGTTCTTC. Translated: CASSWKGANEQFF.

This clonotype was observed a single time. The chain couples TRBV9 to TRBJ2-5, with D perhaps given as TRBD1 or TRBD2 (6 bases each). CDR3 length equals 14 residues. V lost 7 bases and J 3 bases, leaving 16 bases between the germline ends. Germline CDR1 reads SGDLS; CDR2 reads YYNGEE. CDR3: CASDESGAEETQYF. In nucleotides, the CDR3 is TGTGCCAGCGATGAGTCGGGGGCCGAAGAGACCCAGTACTTC.

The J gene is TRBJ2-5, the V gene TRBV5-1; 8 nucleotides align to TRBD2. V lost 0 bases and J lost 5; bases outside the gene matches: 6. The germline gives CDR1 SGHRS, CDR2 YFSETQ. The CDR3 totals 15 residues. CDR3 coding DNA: TGCGCCAGCAGCTTGGACCGGGGGGGCGATGAGACCCAGTACTTC. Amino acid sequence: CASSLDRGGDETQYF.

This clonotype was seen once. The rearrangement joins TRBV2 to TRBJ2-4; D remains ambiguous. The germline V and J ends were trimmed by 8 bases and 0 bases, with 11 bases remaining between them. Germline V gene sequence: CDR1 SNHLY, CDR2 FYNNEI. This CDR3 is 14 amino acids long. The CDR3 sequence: CASARTVAKNIQYF. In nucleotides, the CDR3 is TGTGCCAGCGCTCGGACGGTAGCCAAAAACATTCAGTACTTC.

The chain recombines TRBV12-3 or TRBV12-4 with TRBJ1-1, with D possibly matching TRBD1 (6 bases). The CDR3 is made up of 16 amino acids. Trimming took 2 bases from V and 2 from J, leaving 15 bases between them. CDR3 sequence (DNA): TGTGCCAGCAGTTTATTTTTCGCGGACAGTAACACTGAAGCTTTCTTT. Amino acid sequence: CASSLFFADSNTEAFF.

CDR3 in amino acids: CASSPQTGVHEQYF. In DNA, the CDR3 is TGTGCCAGCAGTCCCCAGACAGGGGTGCACGAGCAGTACTTC. This chain joins TRBV27 and TRBJ2-7; 8 bases fit TRBD1. Germline V lookup: CDR1 MNHEY, CDR2 SMNVEV (reference sequence). V shed 5 bases, J shed 5 bases, and the junction held 8 bases outside the gene matches. The CDR3 contains 14 residues.

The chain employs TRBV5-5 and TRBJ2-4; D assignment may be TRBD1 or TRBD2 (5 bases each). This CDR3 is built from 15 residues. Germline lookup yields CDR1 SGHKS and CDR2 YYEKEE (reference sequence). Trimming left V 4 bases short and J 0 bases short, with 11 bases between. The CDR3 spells CASSPRGVAKNIQYF. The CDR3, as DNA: TGTGCCAGCAGCCCCCGAGGGGTAGCCAAAAACATTCAGTACTTC. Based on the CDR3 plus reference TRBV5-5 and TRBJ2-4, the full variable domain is DAGVTQSPTHLIKTRGQQVTLRCSPISGHKSVSWYQQVLGQGPQFIFQYYEKEERGRGNFPDRFSARQFPNYSSELNVNALLLGDSALYLCASSPRGVAKNIQYFGAGTRLSVL.

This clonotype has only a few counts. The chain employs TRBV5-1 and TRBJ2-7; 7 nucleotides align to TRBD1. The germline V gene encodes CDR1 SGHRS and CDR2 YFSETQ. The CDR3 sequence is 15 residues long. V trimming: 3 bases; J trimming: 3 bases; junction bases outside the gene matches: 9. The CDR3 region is CASSSATGRGYEQYF. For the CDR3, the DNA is TGCGCCAGCAGCTCGGCGACAGGGAGAGGCTACGAGCAGTACTTC.

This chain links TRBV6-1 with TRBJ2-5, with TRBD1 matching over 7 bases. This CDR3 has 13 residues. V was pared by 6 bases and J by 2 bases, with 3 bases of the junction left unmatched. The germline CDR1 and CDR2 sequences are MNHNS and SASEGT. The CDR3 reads CASRTRGQETQYF. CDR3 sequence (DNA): TGTGCCAGCAGGACCAGGGGGCAAGAGACCCAGTACTTC.

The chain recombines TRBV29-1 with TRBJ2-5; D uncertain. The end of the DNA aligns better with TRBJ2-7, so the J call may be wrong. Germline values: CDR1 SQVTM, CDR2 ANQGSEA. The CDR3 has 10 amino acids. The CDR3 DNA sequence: TGCAGCGTTGCGGACGGCGAGCAGTACTTC. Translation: CSVADGEQYF.

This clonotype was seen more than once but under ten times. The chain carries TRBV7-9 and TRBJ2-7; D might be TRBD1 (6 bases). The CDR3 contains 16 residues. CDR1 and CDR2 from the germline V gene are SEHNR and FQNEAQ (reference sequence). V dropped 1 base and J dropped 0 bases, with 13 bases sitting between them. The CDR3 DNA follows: TGTGCCAGCAGCTTAGTGGGGGCCGATTTCTCCTACGAGCAGTACTTC. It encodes CASSLVGADFSYEQYF.

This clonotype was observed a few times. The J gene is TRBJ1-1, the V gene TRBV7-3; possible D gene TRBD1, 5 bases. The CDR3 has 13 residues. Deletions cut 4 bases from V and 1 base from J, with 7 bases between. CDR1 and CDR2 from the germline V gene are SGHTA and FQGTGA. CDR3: CASSYDRNTEAFF. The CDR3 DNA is TGTGCCAGCAGCTATGACAGGAACACTGAAGCTTTCTTT. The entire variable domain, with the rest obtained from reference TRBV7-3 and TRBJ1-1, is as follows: GAGVSQTPSNKVTEKGKYVELRCDPISGHTALYWYRQSLGQGPEFLIYFQGTGAADDSGLPNDRFFAVRPEGSVSTLKIQRTERGDSAVYLCASSYDRNTEAFFGQGTRLTVV.